The rows below give T cell receptor beta chains drawn from one sample of a study of circulating and synovial CD4+ cells in juvenile arthritis. TCRdb keeps only in-frame clones here, not all; method: immunoSEQ multiplex PCR. The data show a few thousand clones, 88% seen once. Sequenced material: HLA-DR+ CD4+ T cells from blood. These receptors were collected from a human donor with juvenile idiopathic arthritis. The conserved cysteine and the conserved F or W are not part of the CDR3 here.

TRBV27	TRBJ2-4	ASQRGAGRSNIQY
TRBV27	TRBJ2-7	ASSATGTYYEQY
TRBV29-1	TRBJ2-1	SAGGRGSYNEQF
TRBV6-6	TRBJ2-7	ASGTSQY
TRBV6-6	TRBJ2-7	ASSRGGRTYEQY
TRBV5-6	TRBJ2-7	ASSNAGEQY
TRBV7-8	TRBJ2-7	ASSRQKGAGGYEQY
TRBV29-1	TRBJ2-1	SVGIGNEQF
TRBV27	TRBJ2-1	ASSPSGGYNEQF
TRBV5-4	TRBJ1-3	ASSRAASGNTIY
TRBV5-1	TRBJ2-1	ASSLPGTSVYNEQF
TRBV19	TRBJ1-6	ASSIRYPGPGSIGSPLH
TRBV5-1	TRBJ2-7	ASSLTAQGSGSYEQY
TRBV5-1	TRBJ1-4	ASSRVQGEREKLF
TRBV5-1	TRBJ2-3	ASSPQLAGSTDTQY
TRBV5-1	TRBJ2-7	ASSHPTGRSYEQY
TRBV4-2	TRBJ2-3	ASSQGETSLLSDTQY
TRBV27	TRBJ1-1	ASLTDRVNTEAF
TRBV9	TRBJ1-4	ASSPGTTGGYEKLF
TRBV11-2	TRBJ2-1	ASSFSLAGVLI
TRBV10-3	.	AISESMDRGHEQY
TRBV5-1	TRBJ2-3	ASSLGLAGGLLRTDTQY
TRBV28	TRBJ1-5	ASSGTGGNQPQH
TRBV4-1	TRBJ2-1	ASSQDPGRGNNEQF
TRBV2	TRBJ2-2	ASGERSGGNTGELF
TRBV9	TRBJ1-2	ASSPTGGRYGYT
TRBV2	TRBJ2-7	ASRLQGNEQY
TRBV9	TRBJ2-2	ASSGTSGTGELF
TRBV2	TRBJ2-5	ASTTPGQGALGETQY
TRBV6-5	TRBJ2-7	ASSYSGGSQYEQY
TRBV2	TRBJ1-2	ASPGYAYGYT
TRBV9	TRBJ2-3	ASSASGSLNTQY
TRBV11-2	TRBJ2-2	ASSPIAGKDTGELF
TRBV6-1	TRBJ2-7	ASLAPTSGTYEQY
TRBV7-2	TRBJ2-7	ASSSQPYLAGGSGEQY
TRBV28	TRBJ2-1	ASRSGDRGRNEQF
TRBV2	TRBJ2-1	ASPLAGAYNEQF
TRBV2	TRBJ1-1	ASSENLNTEAF
TRBV9	TRBJ1-2	ASSLGSGQGAGGYT
TRBV10-3	TRBJ2-2	AISVRAANTGELF
TRBV27	TRBJ1-5	ASSFTGGSQPQH
TRBV11-2	TRBJ2-7	ASSGTGGSAYEQY
TRBV2	TRBJ1-5	ASSPNPGQHNQPQH
TRBV19	TRBJ2-1	ASIQRTSGRYNEQF
TRBV19	TRBJ2-1	ASSERYNEQF
TRBV6-5	TRBJ2-3	ASSKDRVEDTQY
TRBV30	TRBJ2-1	ACRGTGWGEQF
TRBV7-2	TRBJ2-1	ASSPRSGRMTNEQF
TRBV6-5	TRBJ2-5	ASSYSLQVSKETQY
TRBV5-6	TRBJ1-6	ASSKDRGNSPLH
TRBV30	TRBJ2-7	AWSVGLADEQY
TRBV27	TRBJ1-2	ASSFRDRPLQGYT
TRBV5-6	TRBJ1-1	ASSSGTGKRNTEAF
TRBV6-1	TRBJ2-1	ASRAGNEQF
TRBV5-1	TRBJ1-2	ASSPLAPGELEGYT
TRBV5-1	TRBJ2-3	ASSPDPRGTDTQY
TRBV9	TRBJ2-5	ASSVVATRGETQY
TRBV27	TRBJ1-2	ASSSRDLRYT
TRBV29-1	TRBJ2-7	SVPRTGTPSEQY
TRBV30	TRBJ1-1	AWSVAGGNK